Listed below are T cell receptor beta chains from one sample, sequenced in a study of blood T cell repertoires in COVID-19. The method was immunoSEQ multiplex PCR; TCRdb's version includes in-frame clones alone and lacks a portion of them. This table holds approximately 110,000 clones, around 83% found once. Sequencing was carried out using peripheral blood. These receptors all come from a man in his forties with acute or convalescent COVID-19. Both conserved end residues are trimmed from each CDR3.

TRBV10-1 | ASRPTRFTDTQY
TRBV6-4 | ASSATGTDTQY
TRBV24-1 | ATSDNRGTDTEAF
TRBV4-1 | ASSQDLASGGVTYEQY
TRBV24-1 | ATSDPMDTQY
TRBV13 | ASSLRGYNYGYT
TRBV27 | ASSLHGQGYEQY
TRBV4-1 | ASTQGRNNSPLH
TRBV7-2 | ASSPGHTQETQY
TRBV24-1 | ATSESSGRSGRETQY
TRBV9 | ASSGSGGTDTQY
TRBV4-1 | ASSQVPGGGIQY
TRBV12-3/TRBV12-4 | ASSGRRNYGYT
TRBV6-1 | ASSEGGTNEKLF